Listed below are T cell receptor beta chains from one sample, sequenced in a study of monozygotic twins with inflammatory bowel disease. For each CDR3 protein, TCRdb gives one entry from its re-call of the 5' RACE reads, without DNA. This sample's table reports 150,000 to 200,000 distinct CDR3 sequences. Sequenced sample: blood. These receptors came from a human donor with ulcerative colitis or Crohn's disease, or a healthy co-twin of an affected twin (not recorded which). Each CDR3 is given with its conserved first and last residue.

j_call v_call cdr3_length cdr3_aa
TRBJ2-7 TRBV7-2 14 CASSASGTTYEQYF
TRBJ2-2 TRBV5-1 14 CASLGETNTGELFF
TRBJ1-2 TRBV27 15 CASRRPGQGDYGYTF
TRBJ1-6 TRBV11-2 15 CASSLDPGRNSPLHF
TRBJ1-1 TRBV3-1 13 CASSQEGTGEAFF
TRBJ2-5 TRBV29-1 19 CSVDNIQREGKVDQETQYF
TRBJ1-6 TRBV27 14 CASSSRGLNSPLHF
TRBJ2-2 TRBV29-1 14 CSGRTSGSFGEQFF
TRBJ2-7 TRBV10-3 15 CAIRLGLAGGYEQYF
TRBJ1-2 TRBV6-5 16 CASSYSTPGQGSGYTF
TRBJ2-5 TRBV5-5 12 CASRRVGETQYF
TRBJ1-1 TRBV5-6 14 CASSLAPRNTEAFF
TRBJ2-1 TRBV7-8 14 CASSFSTSVNEQFF
TRBJ2-3 TRBV20-1 12 CSARNRRDTQYF
TRBJ2-2 TRBV6-5 19 CASSYQPAGLAGKGGELFF
TRBJ2-6 TRBV10-3 20 CAISDPGGASPRFGANVLTF
TRBJ2-3 TRBV15 15 CATSGKRGVTDTQYF
TRBJ2-2 TRBV5-1 16 CASSLAGLSNTGELFF
TRBJ2-7 TRBV4-1 14 CASSQGGSRDEQYF
TRBJ2-1 TRBV28 22 CASSLGTGTSGRALVSYNEQFF
TRBJ2-5 TRBV5-1 13 CATDTAYQETQYF
TRBJ2-4 TRBV19 14 CASSIQGYKNIQYF
TRBJ2-1 TRBV27 16 CASSSLAGSSYNEQFF
TRBJ2-4 TRBV20-1 15 CSAGMVLIAKNIQYF
TRBJ1-1 TRBV18 16 CASQPVVGTGDTEAFF
TRBJ2-3 TRBV20-1 15 CSARDGRTVTDTQYF
TRBJ1-2 TRBV6-5 13 CASSYGEAYGYTF
TRBJ2-1 TRBV12-3/TRBV12-4 16 CASRMTSGGNNNEQFF
TRBJ2-2 TRBV7-6 15 CASSPDRGVTGELFF